This T cell receptor beta chain was identified during a study of blood T cell repertoires in COVID-19. Study overall: The cDNA or gDNA used as material had been derived from T cells, B-cell-depleted T cells, or PBMCs.

This CDR3 contains 14 residues. V was pared by 3 bases and J by 10 bases, with 5 bases of the junction left unmatched. Germline V gene data show CDR1 as SGHNT and CDR2 as YYREEE (reference sequence). Methods used by the authors: Estimation of nucleated cell counts was performed using reference gene primer amplification. Sequencing used immunoSEQ multiplex PCR; TCRdb keeps in-frame clones, though not all of them. V and J calls and clone size follow that table, whereas D and trimming were derived from the DNA. This sample carries about 120,000 clones, 90% of them seen once, and the ten largest clones take less than 2%. This clone has a handful of counts.

V usage is TRBV5-4 and J usage is TRBJ1-6, with 9 bases that match TRBD1. The sequence derives from a human donor with active COVID-19. The donor label of this sample is uncertain. Sequenced: peripheral blood. The CDR3 bases are TGTGCCAGCAGCTCGACAGGGGGTAGGTCACCCCTCCACTTT. Amino acid sequence: CASSSTGGRSPLHF.